One TCR beta chain is described in this entry. Its antigen is unidentified. These data belong to a study of T cell repertoires in cytomegalovirus infection. Findings and limits, study-wide: The study found HLA-C-restricted CMV-specific TCR beta clonotypes dominating the ex vivo response.

Each CDR3 protein gets one entry after TCRdb re-called the reads with MiXCR. The table has 150,000 or so distinct CDR3 sequences, less than 25% seen once. The sample was CD8+ T cells from cultured PBMCs, taken from culture after CMV antigen stimulation. The clonotype comes from a human donor in good health (CMV status not recorded). Some clones in this sample may be carry-over from other donors' samples.

The CDR3 DNA reads as TGTGCCACCAGCCCCACAGGGGACCATAACTATGGCTACACCTTC. Translation gives CATSPTGDHNYGYTF. The chain couples TRBV15 to TRBJ1-2; 7 bases match TRBD1. V dropped 5 bases and J dropped 1; count of bases not matched to a gene: 7. From germline, CDR1 is LNHNV and CDR2 YYDKDF (reference sequence). The CDR3 contains 15 residues.